This T cell receptor beta chain was obtained from a study of cytomegalovirus exposure and HLA in healthy donors. Both 60 Vbeta primers and 13 Jbeta primers went into the PCR. Only in-frame clones appear in the TCRdb table, and some are missing; sequencing was by immunoSEQ multiplex PCR. The sample lists some 170,000 clones, 81% seen once, with over 2% in the top ten. Whereas donors were nominally healthy upon sampling, unrecorded immune exposures were probable. This clonotype was sampled from a woman in her thirties in good health and CMV-seronegative. Input material: PBMCs.

This CDR3 reads CASSSSDRGFTGELFF. CDR3 sequence (DNA): TGTGCCAGCAGTTCATCGGACAGGGGGTTCACCGGGGAGCTGTTTTTT. The chain recombines TRBV28 with TRBJ2-2, with 10 bases fitting TRBD1. CDR1 MDHEN and CDR2 SYDVKM come from the germline V gene. The CDR3 length is 16 residues. V gave up 4 bases and J gave up 4 bases; unmatched junction bases: 6.